The clone carrying this T cell receptor beta chain was found many times. This specimen comes from a study of neurological immune-mediated disorders. The cDNA was synthesized by 5'RACE incorporating 10-nucleotide random UMIs. TCRdb passed the 5' RACE reads through MiXCR, listing each CDR3 protein once. The repertoire has tens of thousands of distinct CDR3 sequences, under 9.5% of them found once; the top ten carry around 4.4%. This CDR3 is 15 amino acids long. V shed 4 bases, J shed 12 bases, and the junction held 15 bases outside the gene matches. Germline lookup yields CDR1 SGHRS and CDR2 YFSETQ. The receptor was derived from a middle-aged woman in good health. Material for sequencing was PBMCs. J is TRBJ2-4 and V is TRBV5-1; 8 nucleotides match TRBD2. CDR3 protein: CASSRGGEREGPQYF. The CDR3 DNA reads as TGCGCCAGCAGCCGGGGGGGAGAACGGGAGGGCCCTCAGTACTTC.